Described below is a single TCR beta chain sequence and its context. The antigen it recognizes is unknown. No qualities accompany the bases; no much larger clone lies one base away. This entry belongs to a study of blood T cell repertoires in COVID-19 (dated by TCRdb to between 2020 and 2021). With regard to the full study: The collaborator samples originated in the United States, Italy and Spain and spanned the acute and convalescent phases of COVID-19. The repertoires were released in a freely available public database intended as a resource for research on the immune response to SARS-CoV-2. Where available, HLA class I and class II types were taken from metadata supplied by the sample provider and were not determined by assay-based typing. The samples were drawn from two sources: the first 160 participants of the ongoing ImmuneRACE study, and fewer than 1,500 subjects contributed by 6 global collaborators. The prospective study material was composed of cDNA or gDNA derived from T cells, B-cell-depleted T cells, or PBMCs. Sample metadata almost always included a de-identified subject ID, COVID-19 status, age in years and sex. Subjects who had been exposed to COVID-19, were actively infected with it, or had recovered from it provided the deeply sampled blood TCRbeta repertoires that made up the dataset. The investigation overall reported the following: The quantity of clinical and demographic metadata differed by source and by participant and was supplied without curation.

Trimming leaves V shorter by 5 bases and J shorter by 2 bases, with the junction holding 2 bases beyond the gene matches. The CDR3 goes from the cysteine to the phenylalanine over 14 residues. The only DNA kept is the CDR3, 42 bases in frame from the first base. The germline V gene (reference sequence) yields LNHDA for CDR1 and SQIVND for CDR2. Whole blood was collected in K2EDTA tubes by collaborating institutions according to the institutions' own protocols. Collaborator samples were shipped for TCRbeta analysis as frozen whole blood, isolated PBMCs, or DNA extracted from either sample type. TCRbeta CDR3 regions were amplified from genomic DNA by means of the immunoSEQ Assay, a bias-controlled multiplex PCR. The study's processing was this. Within the assay, amplification of reference gene primers was used to estimate how many nucleated cells each sample contained. To quantify the absolute abundance of each unique TCRbeta CDR3 rearrangement, sequence reads were collapsed and filtered. For each sample, productive Simpson clonality was calculated as the square root of Simpson's diversity index over productive rearrangements. In its TCRdb copy, this immuneACCESS table keeps in-frame sequences only and misses some clones. Where compared with another copy, unresolved V genes explain less than half of these, and the others have no known cause. That table gives V, J and clone size, and the DNA gave D and trimming. This sample comprises 130,000 to 150,000 clones, about three quarters of them detected only once. The ten largest clones capture more than 1.5% of the sample.

Rearrangement joined TRBV19 to TRBJ2-7; 11 junctional bases match TRBD2. The TCR originated in a woman in her sixties with acute or convalescent COVID-19. The sample comprised peripheral blood. DNA sequence: TGTGCCAGTAGTCAGGGACTAGCGGCCTACGAGCAGTACTTC. The encoded protein is CASSQGLAAYEQYF.